The clone carrying this T cell receptor beta chain occurred a few times. Antigen specificity is unknown. Naive CD8 libraries were made from roughly 20,000 to 1,000,000 sorted cells, and they used 10%, 30% or 50% RNA. Isolation of naive CD8 T cells was achieved by sorting on a CD8+CD4-CCR7+CD45RA+ phenotype. This sample stems from a study of molecular identifiers for immune sequencing clone quantification. Whole-study context: In replicates, the authors split RNA from about 19,000 or 110,000 naive CD8 cells five ways and sequenced four. The study, taken as a whole, reports: Clones above 20 RNA copies held over 98% of effector molecules, under 1% in naive cells.

From the PCR reads, TCRdb called clonotypes with MiXCR, one entry per CDR3 protein. The table lists some 590,000 distinct CDR3 sequences, around 25% of them singletons, with about 0.84% in the top ten. CDR3 length: 15 amino acids. Germline V gene data show CDR1 as MNHEY and CDR2 as SMNVEV (reference sequence). Trimming shortened V by 5 bases and J by 4 bases, and 17 bases separated the two germline ends. Sequenced sample: naive CD8+ T cells from blood, with Jurkat cell RNA spiked in. Subset reported: FACS-sorted CD8+CD4-CCR7+CD45RA+ naive T cells. The TCR originated in a human donor in good health. Some libraries in this study had Jurkat cell RNA spiked in. The chain joins TRBV27 to TRBJ1-1, with D possibly TRBD1 on 5 matching bases. CDR3 sequence: CASSPSPQGTTEAFF. DNA of the CDR3: TGTGCCAGCAGTCCATCACCCCAGGGAACCACTGAAGCTTTCTTT.